This T cell receptor (beta chain) was captured by sequencing in a study of CD8+CD57+ T cells in acquired aplastic anemia. On the study more broadly: Sorted CD4+ and CD8+ cells yielded around 3 ug of DNA on average. On average, healthy donors gave some 11 million reads for CD4+ cells.

Genomic DNA constituted the template upon which TCR beta VDJ and CDR3 profiling was performed. Via MiXCR, TCRdb re-called the reads, giving one row per CDR3 protein. The data hold under 75,000 distinct CDR3 sequences, with 54% observed a single time. This clonotype was detected ten times or more. Antigen: not known. Whole-study findings and limits: Patients were compared with controls for CD8+ Simpson's diversity, and no significant difference emerged. There were fewer than 35 CD8+ CDR3 sequences that occurred in both patients and controls.

The CDR3 covers 13 residues. Trimming left V 0 bases short and J 7 bases short, with 10 bases between. Per the germline V gene, CDR1 is MNHEY and CDR2 is SVGAGI. The chain carries TRBV6-5 and TRBJ2-7; D call uncertain. Specimen: sorted CD4+, CD8+, or CD8+CD57+ T cells (not recorded which) from PBMCs. The TCR was taken from a human donor in good health, serving as a control. For the CDR3, the DNA is TGTGCCAGCAGTTACTCTACCGCTCGTGAGCAGTACTTC. Its translation: CASSYSTAREQYF.